This TCR beta chain originates from a study of T cell repertoires in cytomegalovirus infection. Study in general: CMV infection and matching HLA type were both indicated by public TCR beta signatures.

Losses at the gene ends were 1 base for V and 6 bases for J; bases not matched to a gene: 3. CDR3 length equals 14 residues. A single record per CDR3 protein comes from TCRdb applying MiXCR to the reads. This sample has approximately 250,000 distinct CDR3 sequences, with under 25% found just once. Comments on this clonotype: Its specificity is not known.

Study results and caveats: Dominant in the ex vivo response were TCR beta clonotypes restricted by HLA-C and specific for CMV.

This rearrangement joins TRBV12-3 or TRBV12-4 to TRBJ2-3, with 8 bases fitting TRBD2. The sequence came from a human donor in good health (CMV status not recorded). Some clones in this sample may be carry-over from other donors' samples. Sequencing used CD8+ T cells from PBMCs. The CDR3 protein is CASSLGGGLDTQYF. The CDR3 DNA sequence: TGTGCCAGCAGTTTAGGCGGGGGGCTTGATACGCAGTATTTT.